Described below is a single T cell receptor beta chain sequence and its context. No antigen is known for it. The data derive from a study of cytomegalovirus exposure and HLA in healthy donors. Study-wide findings and caveats: CMV antigen specificity of three CMV-associated chains was confirmed in vitro. First-cohort TCR clusters were later found to tend to co-occur in the 120 or so validation repertoires.

TCRdb's table, derived via immunoSEQ multiplex PCR, lists solely in-frame clones and lacks some. The table has 150,000 to 200,000 clones, almost 85% seen once; the top ten hold 10% to 13%. Germline V gene sequence: CDR1 SGHAT, CDR2 FQNNGV. This CDR3 has 15 residues. V dropped 8 bases and J dropped 3; count of bases not matched to a gene: 9. The TCR sequence derives from a man under 40 in good health and CMV-seropositive. Specimen: PBMCs. The rearrangement uses TRBV11-2 and TRBJ2-7, with 11 bases that match TRBD2. CDR3 protein: CASCTGTSGRYEQYF. CDR3 DNA sequence: TGTGCCAGCTGCACCGGGACTAGCGGCCGCTACGAGCAGTACTTC.